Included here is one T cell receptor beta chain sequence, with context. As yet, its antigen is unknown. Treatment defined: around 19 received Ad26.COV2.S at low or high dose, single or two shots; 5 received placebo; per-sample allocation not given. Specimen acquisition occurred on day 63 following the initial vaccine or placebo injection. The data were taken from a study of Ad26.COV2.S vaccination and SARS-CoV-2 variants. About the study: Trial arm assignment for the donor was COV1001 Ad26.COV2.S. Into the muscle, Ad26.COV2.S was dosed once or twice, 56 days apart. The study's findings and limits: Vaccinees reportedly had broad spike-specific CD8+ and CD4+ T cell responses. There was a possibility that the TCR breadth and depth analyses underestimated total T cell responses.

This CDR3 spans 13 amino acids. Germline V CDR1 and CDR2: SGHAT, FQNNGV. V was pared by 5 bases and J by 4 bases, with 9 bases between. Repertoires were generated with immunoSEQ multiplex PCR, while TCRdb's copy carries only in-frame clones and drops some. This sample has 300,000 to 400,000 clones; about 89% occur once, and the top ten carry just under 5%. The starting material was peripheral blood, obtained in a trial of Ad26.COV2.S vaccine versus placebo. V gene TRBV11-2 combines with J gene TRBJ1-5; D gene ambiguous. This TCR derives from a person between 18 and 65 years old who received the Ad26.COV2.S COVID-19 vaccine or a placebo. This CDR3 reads CASSPGSNQPQHF. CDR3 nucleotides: TGTGCCAGCAGCCCCGGGTCGAATCAGCCCCAGCATTTT.